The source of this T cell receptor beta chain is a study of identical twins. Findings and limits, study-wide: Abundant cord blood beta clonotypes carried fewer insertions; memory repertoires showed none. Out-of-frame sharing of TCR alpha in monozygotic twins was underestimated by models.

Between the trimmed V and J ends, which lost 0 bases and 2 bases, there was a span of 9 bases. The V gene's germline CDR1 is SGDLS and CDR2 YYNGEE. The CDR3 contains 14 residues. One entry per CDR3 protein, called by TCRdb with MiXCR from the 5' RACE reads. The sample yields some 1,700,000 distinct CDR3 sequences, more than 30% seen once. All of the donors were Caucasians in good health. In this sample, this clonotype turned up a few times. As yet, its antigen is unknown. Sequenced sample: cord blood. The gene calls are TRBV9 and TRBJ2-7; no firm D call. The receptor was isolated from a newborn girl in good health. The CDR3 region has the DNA TGTGCCAGCAGCGTAGTGGGGTCTACCTACGAGCAGTACTTC. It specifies CASSVVGSTYEQYF.